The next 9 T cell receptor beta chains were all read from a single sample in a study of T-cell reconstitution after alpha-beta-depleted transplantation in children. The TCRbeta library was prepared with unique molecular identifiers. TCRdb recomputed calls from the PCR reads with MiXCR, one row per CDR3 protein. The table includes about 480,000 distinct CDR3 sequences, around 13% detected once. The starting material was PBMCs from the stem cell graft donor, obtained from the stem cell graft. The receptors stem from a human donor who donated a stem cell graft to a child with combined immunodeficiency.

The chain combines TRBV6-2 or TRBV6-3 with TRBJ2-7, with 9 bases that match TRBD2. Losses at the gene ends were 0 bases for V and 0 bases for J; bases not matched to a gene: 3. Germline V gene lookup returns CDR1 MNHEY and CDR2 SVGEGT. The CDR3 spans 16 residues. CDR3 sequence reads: CASSYSRGGVSYEQYF. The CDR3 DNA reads TGTGCCAGCAGTTACTCCCGCGGGGGGGTCTCCTACGAGCAGTACTTC.

The CDR3 protein is CSVENRDRHYEQYF. CDR3 DNA: TGCAGTGTTGAAAACCGGGACAGACACTACGAGCAGTACTTC. The chain has TRBV20-1 and TRBJ2-7; 7 nucleotides align to TRBD1. The germline CDR1 and CDR2 sequences are DFQATT and SNEGSKA (reference sequence). The CDR3 is made up of 14 amino acids. V dropped 7 bases and J dropped 3; count of bases not matched to a gene: 12.

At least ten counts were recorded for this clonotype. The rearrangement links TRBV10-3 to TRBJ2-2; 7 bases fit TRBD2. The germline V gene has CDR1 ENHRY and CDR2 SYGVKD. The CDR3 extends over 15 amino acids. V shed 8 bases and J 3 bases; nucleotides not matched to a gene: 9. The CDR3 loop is CAILSGTTHTGELFF. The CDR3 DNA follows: TGTGCCATCCTCTCCGGGACTACCCACACCGGGGAGCTGTTTTTT.

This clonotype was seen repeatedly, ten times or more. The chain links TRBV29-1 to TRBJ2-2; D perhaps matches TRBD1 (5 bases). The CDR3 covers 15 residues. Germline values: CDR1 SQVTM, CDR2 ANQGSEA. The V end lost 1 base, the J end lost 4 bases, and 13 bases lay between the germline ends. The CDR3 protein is CSVEVRDSPTGELFF. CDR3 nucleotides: TGCAGCGTTGAAGTTCGAGACAGCCCCACCGGGGAGCTGTTTTTT.

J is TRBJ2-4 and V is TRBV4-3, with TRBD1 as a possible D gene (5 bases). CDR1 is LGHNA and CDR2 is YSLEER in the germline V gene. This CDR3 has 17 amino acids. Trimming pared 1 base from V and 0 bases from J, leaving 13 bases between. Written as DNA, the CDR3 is TGCGCCAGCAGCCAAGTACCAGGGCCTCTAGCCAAAAACATTCAGTACTTC. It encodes CASSQVPGPLAKNIQYF.

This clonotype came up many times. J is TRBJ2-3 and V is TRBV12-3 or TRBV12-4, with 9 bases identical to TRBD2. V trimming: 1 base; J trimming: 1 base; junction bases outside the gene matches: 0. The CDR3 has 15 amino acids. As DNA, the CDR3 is TGTGCCAGCAGTTTAGGCGGGGGGGGCACAGATACGCAGTATTTT. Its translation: CASSLGGGGTDTQYF.

CDR3 nucleotides: TGCGCCAGCAACCGGGACAAAACCACAGATACGCAGTATTTT. This translates into CASNRDKTTDTQYF. The V call is TRBV5-1, the J call TRBJ2-3, with TRBD1 as a possible D gene (6 bases). Trimming removed 6 bases at V and 2 bases at J, with 13 bases between. The germline V gene has CDR1 SGHRS and CDR2 YFSETQ. The CDR3 has 14 amino acids.

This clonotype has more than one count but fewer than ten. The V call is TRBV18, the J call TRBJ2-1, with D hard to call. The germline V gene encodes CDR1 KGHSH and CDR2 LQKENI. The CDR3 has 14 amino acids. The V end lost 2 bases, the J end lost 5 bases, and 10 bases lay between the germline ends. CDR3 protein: CASSPRHSHNEQFF. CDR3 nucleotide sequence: TGTGCCAGCTCACCAAGGCACAGCCACAATGAGCAGTTCTTC.

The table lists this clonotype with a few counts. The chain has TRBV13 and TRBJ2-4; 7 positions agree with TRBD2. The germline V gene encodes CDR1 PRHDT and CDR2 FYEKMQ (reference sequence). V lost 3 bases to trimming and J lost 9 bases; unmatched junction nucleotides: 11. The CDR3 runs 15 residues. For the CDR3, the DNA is TGTGCCAGCAGCTTTGGAACTAGCGATCTAGGCATTCAGTACTTC. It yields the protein CASSFGTSDLGIQYF.